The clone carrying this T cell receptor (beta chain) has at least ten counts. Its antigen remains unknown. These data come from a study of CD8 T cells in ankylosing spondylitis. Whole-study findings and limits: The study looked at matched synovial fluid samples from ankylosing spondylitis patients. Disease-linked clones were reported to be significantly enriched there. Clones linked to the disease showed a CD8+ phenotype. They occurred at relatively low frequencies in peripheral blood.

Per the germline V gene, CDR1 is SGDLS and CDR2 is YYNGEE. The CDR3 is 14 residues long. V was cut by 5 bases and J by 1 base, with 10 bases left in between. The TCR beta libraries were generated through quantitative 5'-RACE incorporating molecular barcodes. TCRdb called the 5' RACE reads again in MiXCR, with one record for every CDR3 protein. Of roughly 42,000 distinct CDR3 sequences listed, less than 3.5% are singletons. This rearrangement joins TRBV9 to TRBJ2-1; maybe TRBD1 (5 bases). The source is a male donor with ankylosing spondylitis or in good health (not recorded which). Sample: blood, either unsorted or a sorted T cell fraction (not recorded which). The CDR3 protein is CASRGPGSYNEQFF. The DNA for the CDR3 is TGTGCCAGCAGGGGGCCCGGGTCCTACAATGAGCAGTTCTTC.